This record concerns one TCR beta chain sequence. Its specificity is unknown. The data are from a study of T cell responses to AZD1222 COVID-19 vaccine. The method was immunoSEQ multiplex PCR; TCRdb's version includes in-frame clones alone and lacks a portion of them. The data contain approximately 150,000 clones, approximately 92% of them singletons. Study observations and caveats: Donor demographics were predominantly white British with a female majority; clonal diversity may be underestimated. Within unmutated variant regions lay the reported targets of nearly half of spike-specific TCRs. Distributed over spike, vaccine-associated CD4 TCRs predominated at 160-218 and 743-854. Two doses of AZD1222 preceded a rise in Spike-specific TCR breadth and depth.

The CDR3 totals 14 residues. V was trimmed by 10 bases and J by 7 bases, leaving 23 bases between them. The germline V gene has CDR1 LNHDA and CDR2 SQIVND (reference sequence). V and J are TRBV19 and TRBJ2-7; maybe TRBD2 (5 bases). The origin of this receptor is an adult in good health. The sample consisted of peripheral blood, taken on day 0 of AZD1222 vaccination. The CDR3 is CATRADPILGEQYF. CDR3 bases: TGTGCCACTCGAGCGGACCCGATCTTAGGGGAGCAGTACTTC.